This T cell receptor beta chain was identified in a study of shared clonotypes between healthy human individuals. At a deep level, the assay was run. Clones were read by immunoSEQ multiplex PCR, and TCRdb kept only the in-frame ones, dropping some. The sample lists fewer than 1.6 million clones; 98% to 99% were seen once. The CDR3 is 13 amino acids. The V gene's germline CDR1 is MNHEY and CDR2 SVGAGI. Trimming removed 5 bases from V and 5 bases from J; junction bases left unmatched: 6. This clone has a single count. Sequencing was carried out using naive CD4+ T cells sorted from blood. Subset: CD45RA+ positively selected. This chain connects TRBV6-5 to TRBJ2-7, with 7 positions matching TRBD1. The sequence was collected from a man aged 25-40 years in good health. CDR3: CASSPTGKHEQYF. CDR3 coding DNA: TGTGCCAGCAGTCCGACAGGGAAGCACGAGCAGTACTTC.